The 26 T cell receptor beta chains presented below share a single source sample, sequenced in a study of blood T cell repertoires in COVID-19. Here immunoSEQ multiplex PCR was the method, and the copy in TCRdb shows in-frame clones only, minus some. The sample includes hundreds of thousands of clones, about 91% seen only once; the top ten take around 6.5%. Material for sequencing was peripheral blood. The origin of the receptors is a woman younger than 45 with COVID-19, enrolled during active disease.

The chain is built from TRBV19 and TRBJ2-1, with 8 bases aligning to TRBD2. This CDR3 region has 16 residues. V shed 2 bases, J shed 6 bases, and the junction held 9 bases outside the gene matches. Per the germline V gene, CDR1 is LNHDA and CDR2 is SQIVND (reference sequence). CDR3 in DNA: TGTGCCAGTAGTATACTCAGCGGGGGAACAACCAATGAGCAGTTCTTC. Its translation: CASSILSGGTTNEQFF.

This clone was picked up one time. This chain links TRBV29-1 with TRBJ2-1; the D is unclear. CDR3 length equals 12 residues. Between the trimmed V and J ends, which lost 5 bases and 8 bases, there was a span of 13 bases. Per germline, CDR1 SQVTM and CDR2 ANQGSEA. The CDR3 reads CSVRGILDEQFF. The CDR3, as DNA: TGCAGCGTTCGAGGAATTTTGGATGAGCAGTTCTTC.

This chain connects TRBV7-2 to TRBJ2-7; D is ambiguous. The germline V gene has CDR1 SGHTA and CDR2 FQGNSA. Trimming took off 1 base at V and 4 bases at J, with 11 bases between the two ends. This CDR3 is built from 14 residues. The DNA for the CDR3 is TGTGCCAGCAGCTTAGGTCCTATACGGTACGAGCAGTACGTC. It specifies CASSLGPIRYEQYV.

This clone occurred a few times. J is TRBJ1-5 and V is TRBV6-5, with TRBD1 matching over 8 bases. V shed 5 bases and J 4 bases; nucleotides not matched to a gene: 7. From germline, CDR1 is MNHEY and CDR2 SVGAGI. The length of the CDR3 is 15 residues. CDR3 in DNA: TGTGCCAGCAGTCCAAGACAGGGGTTAAATCAGCCCCAGCATTTT. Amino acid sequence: CASSPRQGLNQPQHF.

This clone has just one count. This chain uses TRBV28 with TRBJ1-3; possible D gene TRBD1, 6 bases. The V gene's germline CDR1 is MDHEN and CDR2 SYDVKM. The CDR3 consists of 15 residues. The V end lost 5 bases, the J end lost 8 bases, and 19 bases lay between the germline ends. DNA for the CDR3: TGTGCCAGCAGTCTACCCCAGGGGTCGGAGGACACCATATATTTT. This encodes CASSLPQGSEDTIYF.

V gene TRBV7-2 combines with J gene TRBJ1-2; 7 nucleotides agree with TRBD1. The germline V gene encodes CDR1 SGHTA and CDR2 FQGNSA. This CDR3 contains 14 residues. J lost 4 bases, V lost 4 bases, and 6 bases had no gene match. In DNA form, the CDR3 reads TGTGCCAGCAGCTCCGTGACAGGGCCCTATGGCTACACCTTC. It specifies CASSSVTGPYGYTF.

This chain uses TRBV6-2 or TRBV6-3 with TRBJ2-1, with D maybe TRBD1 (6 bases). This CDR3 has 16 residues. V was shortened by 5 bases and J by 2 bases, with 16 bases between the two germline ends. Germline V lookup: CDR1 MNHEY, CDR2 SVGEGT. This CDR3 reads CASSGVSGGTYNEQFF. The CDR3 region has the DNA TGTGCCAGCAGTGGCGTTAGTGGGGGCACCTACAATGAGCAGTTCTTC.

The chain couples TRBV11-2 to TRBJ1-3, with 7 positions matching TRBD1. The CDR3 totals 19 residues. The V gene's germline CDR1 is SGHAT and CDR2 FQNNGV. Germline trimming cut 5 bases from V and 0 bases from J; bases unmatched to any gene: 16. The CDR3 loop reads CASSPNHQTGHISGNTIYF. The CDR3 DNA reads TGTGCCAGCAGCCCCAACCACCAGACAGGGCACATCTCTGGAAACACCATATATTTT.

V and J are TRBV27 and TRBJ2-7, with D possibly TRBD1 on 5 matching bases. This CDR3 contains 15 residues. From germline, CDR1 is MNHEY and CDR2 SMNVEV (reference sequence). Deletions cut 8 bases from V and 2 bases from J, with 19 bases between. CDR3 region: CASSRAFGETYEQYF. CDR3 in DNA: TGTGCCAGCTCCAGGGCCTTTGGAGAGACCTACGAGCAGTACTTC.

CDR3 region: CASSFWGLSGANVLTF. CDR3 nucleotide sequence: TGTGCCAGCAGCTTCTGGGGACTCTCTGGGGCCAACGTCCTGACTTTC. V and J are TRBV7-9 and TRBJ2-6, with a possible D match to TRBD2 (6 bases). The CDR3 sequence is 16 residues long. In germline, CDR1 is SEHNR, CDR2 FQNEAQ (reference sequence). Trimming took off 3 bases at V and 0 bases at J, with 9 bases between the two ends. Full variable domain (remainder filled in from reference TRBV7-9 and TRBJ2-6): DTGVSQNPRHKITKRGQNVTFRCDPISEHNRLYWYRQTLGQGPEFLTYFQNEAQLEKSRLLSDRFSAERPKGSFSTLEIQRTEQGDSAMYLCASSFWGLSGANVLTFGAGSRLTVL.

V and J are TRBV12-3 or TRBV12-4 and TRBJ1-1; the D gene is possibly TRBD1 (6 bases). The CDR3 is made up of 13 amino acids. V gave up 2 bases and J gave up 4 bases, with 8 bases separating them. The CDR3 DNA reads TGTGCCAGCAGTTTAAGGGGGGGCACTGAAGCTTTCTTT. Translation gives CASSLRGGTEAFF.

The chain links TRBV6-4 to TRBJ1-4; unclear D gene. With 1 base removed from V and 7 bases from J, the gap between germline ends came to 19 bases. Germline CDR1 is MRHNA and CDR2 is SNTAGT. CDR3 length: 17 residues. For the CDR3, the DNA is TGTGCCAGCAGTGACTGCGGGGATTGGGTTCTTAGTGAAAAACTGTTTTTT. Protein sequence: CASSDCGDWVLSEKLFF.

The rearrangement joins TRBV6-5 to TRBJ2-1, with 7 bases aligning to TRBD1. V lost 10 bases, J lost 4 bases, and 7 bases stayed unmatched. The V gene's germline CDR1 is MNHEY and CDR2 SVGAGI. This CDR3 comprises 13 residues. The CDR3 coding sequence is TGTGCCACTACAGGGGTATCTTACAATGAGCAGTTCTTC. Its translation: CATTGVSYNEQFF.

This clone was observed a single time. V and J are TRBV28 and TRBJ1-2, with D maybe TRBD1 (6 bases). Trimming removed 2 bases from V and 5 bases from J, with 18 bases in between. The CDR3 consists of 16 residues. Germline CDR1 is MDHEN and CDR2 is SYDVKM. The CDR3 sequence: CASSLRGGGAVYGYTF. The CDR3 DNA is TGTGCCAGCAGTTTACGCGGAGGGGGGGCGGTTTATGGCTACACCTTC.

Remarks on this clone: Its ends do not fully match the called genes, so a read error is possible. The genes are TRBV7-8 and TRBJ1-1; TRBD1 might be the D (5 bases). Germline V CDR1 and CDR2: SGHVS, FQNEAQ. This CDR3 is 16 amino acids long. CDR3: CASSLSRVGPNIEAFF. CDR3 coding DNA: TGTGCCAGCAGCTTAAGCAGGGTGGGCCCGAACATTGAAGCTTTCTTT.

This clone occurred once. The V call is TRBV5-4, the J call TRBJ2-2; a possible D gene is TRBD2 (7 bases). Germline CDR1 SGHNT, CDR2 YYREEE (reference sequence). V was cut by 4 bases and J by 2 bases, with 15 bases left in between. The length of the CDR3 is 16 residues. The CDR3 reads CASSGVGGLNTGELFF. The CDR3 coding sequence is TGTGCCAGCAGCGGCGTAGGGGGACTAAACACCGGGGAGCTGTTTTTT. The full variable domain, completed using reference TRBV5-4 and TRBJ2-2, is ETGVTQSPTHLIKTRGQQVTLRCSSQSGHNTVSWYQQALGQGPQFIFQYYREEENGRGNFPPRFSGLQFPNYSSELNVNALELDDSALYLCASSGVGGLNTGELFFGEGSRLTVL.

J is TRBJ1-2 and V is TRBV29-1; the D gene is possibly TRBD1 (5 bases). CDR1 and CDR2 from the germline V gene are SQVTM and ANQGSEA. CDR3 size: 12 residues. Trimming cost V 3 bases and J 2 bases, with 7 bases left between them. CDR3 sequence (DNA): TGCAGCGTTGAGGGGCAGAACTATGGCTACACCTTC. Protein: CSVEGQNYGYTF. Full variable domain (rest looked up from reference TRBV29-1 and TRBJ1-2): SAVISQKPSRDICQRGTSLTIQCQVDSQVTMMFWYRQQPGQSLTLIATANQGSEATYESGFVIDKFPISRPNLTFSTLTVSNMSPEDSSIYLCSVEGQNYGYTFGSGTRLTVV.

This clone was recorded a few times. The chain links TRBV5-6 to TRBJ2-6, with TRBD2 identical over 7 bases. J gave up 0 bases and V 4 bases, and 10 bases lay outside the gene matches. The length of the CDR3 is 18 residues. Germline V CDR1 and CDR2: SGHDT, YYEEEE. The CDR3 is CASSPRGGTTSGANVLTF. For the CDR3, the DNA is TGTGCCAGCAGCCCCCGGGGCGGGACTACCTCTGGGGCCAACGTCCTGACTTTC.

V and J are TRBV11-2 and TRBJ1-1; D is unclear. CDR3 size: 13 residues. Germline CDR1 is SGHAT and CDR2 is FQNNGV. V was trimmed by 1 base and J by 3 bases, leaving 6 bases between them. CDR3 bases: TGTGCCAGCAGCTTAGCAGGCGACACTGAAGCTTTCTTT. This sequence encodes CASSLAGDTEAFF.

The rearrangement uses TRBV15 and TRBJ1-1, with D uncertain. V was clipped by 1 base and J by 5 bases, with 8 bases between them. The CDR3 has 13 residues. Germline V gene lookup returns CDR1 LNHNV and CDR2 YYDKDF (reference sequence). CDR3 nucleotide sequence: TGTGCCACCAGCAGAGTGTCCGGGACTGAAGCTTTCTTT. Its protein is CATSRVSGTEAFF. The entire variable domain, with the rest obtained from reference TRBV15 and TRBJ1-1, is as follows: DAMVIQNPRYQVTQFGKPVTLSCSQTLNHNVMYWYQQKSSQAPKLLFHYYDKDFNNEADTPDNFQSRRPNTSFCFLDIRSPGLGDTAMYLCATSRVSGTEAFFGQGTRLTVV.

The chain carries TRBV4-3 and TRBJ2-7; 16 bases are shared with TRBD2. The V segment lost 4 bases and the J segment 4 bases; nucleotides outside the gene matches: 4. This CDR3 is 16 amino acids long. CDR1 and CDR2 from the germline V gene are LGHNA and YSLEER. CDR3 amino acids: CASSPGLAGGLYEQYF. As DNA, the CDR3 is TGCGCCAGCAGCCCGGGACTAGCGGGGGGGCTTTACGAGCAGTACTTC.

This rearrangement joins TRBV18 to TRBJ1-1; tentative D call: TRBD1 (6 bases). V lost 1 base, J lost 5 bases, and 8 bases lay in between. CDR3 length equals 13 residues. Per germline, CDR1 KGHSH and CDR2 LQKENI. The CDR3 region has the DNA TGTGCCAGCTCACCACAGGGGGAGACTGAAGCTTTCTTT. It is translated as CASSPQGETEAFF.

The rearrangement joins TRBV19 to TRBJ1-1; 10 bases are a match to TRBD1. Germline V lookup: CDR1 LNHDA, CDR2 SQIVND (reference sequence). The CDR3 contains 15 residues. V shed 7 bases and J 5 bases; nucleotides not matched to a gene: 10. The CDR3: CASTRDRGSWTEAFF. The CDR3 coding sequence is TGTGCCAGTACTCGGGACAGGGGAAGTTGGACTGAAGCTTTCTTT.

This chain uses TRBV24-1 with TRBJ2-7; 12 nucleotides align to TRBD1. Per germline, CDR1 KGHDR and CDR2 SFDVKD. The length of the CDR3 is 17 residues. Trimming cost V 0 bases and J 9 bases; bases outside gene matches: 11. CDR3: CATSDLRGGQGAVGQYF. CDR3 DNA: TGTGCCACCAGTGATTTGCGGGGGGGACAGGGGGCAGTCGGGCAGTACTTC.

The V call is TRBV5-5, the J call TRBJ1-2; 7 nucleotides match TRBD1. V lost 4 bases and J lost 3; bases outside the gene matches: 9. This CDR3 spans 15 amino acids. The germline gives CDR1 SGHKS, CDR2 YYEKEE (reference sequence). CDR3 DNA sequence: TGTGCCAGCAGCCTAAACAGGGGTTTTTACTATGGCTACACCTTC. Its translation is CASSLNRGFYYGYTF.

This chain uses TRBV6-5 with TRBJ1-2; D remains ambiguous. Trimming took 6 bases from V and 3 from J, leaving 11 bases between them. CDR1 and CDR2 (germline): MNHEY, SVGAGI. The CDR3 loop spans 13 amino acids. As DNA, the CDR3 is TGTGCCAGCAGGCGTGGAGGGCACTATGGCTACACCTTC. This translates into CASRRGGHYGYTF.